This record covers a single TCR beta chain. Sequencing used immunoSEQ multiplex PCR; TCRdb keeps in-frame clones, though not all of them. The sample lists about 80,000 clones, about 91% occurring once. The V segment lost 3 bases and the J segment 1 base; nucleotides outside the gene matches: 12. CDR3 length: 19 residues. The germline CDR1 and CDR2 sequences are MNHNS and SASEGT. The data stem from a study of T cell changes during pregnancy in multiple sclerosis. The TCR was taken from a female donor with multiple sclerosis, enrolled in a pregnancy study. The sequencing here drew on peripheral blood, taken before pregnancy. The chain carries TRBV6-1 and TRBJ1-4; 9 nucleotides match TRBD1. As DNA, the CDR3 is TGTGCCAGCAGTGAGGACAGGGGCGGATTATTGAGAACTAATGAAAAACTGTTTTTT. Translated: CASSEDRGGLLRTNEKLFF.